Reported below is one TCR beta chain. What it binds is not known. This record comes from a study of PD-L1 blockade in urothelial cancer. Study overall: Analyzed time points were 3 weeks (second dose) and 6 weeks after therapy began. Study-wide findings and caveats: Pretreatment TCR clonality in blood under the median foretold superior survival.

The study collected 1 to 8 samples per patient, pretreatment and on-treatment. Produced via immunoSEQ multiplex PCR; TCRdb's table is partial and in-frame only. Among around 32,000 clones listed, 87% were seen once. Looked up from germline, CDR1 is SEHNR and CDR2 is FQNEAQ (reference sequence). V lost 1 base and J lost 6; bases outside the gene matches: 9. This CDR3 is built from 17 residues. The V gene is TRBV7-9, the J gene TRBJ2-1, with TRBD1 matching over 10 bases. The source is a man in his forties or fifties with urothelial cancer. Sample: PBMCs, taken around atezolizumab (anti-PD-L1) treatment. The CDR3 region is CASSLVGDRGRFNEQFF. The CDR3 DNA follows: TGTGCCAGCAGCTTAGTAGGGGACAGGGGAAGGTTCAATGAGCAGTTCTTC.